This entry describes one T cell receptor (beta chain). The sample is drawn from a study of blood T cell repertoires in COVID-19. As for the study in general: Whether acute or convalescent, the COVID-19 samples came from the United States, Italy and Spain. Sample material is recorded as cDNA or gDNA derived from T cells, B-cell-depleted T cells, or PBMCs.

How the authors handled the data: Scientists estimated how many nucleated cells there were by amplifying reference gene primers. Profiling relied on immunoSEQ multiplex PCR, and the TCRdb table lists in-frame clones only, not all of them. The DNA gave D and trimming, while V, J and clone size come from that table. The table includes under 75,000 clones, 79% detected once. The CDR3 sequence is 17 residues long. With 4 bases clipped from V and 7 bases from J, the junction kept 13 bases outside the gene matches. CDR1 is MGHRA and CDR2 is YSYEKL in the germline V gene. The sequence came from a woman aged 55-69 years with acute or convalescent COVID-19. The chain uses TRBV4-1 and TRBJ2-1; 10 bases fit TRBD2. Sequenced input: peripheral blood. The chain's CDR3 is CASSLKGTAGGPNEQFF. CDR3 bases: TGCGCCAGCAGCCTTAAGGGTACAGCGGGGGGGCCTAATGAGCAGTTCTTC.